The clone carrying this TCR beta chain occurred many times. Its specificity is not known. The sample is drawn from a study of T cells in Graves' hyperthyroidism and ophthalmopathy. On the study more broadly: It was at initial diagnosis, before any treatment, that peripheral blood was collected. Study results and caveats: A model using 13 V-J features told ophthalmopathy apart from stable hyperthyroidism.

From RNA transcripts, TCR beta CDR3 regions were amplified. TCR CDR3 underwent first-round RT-PCR with the HTBI primer set. MiXCR, applied by TCRdb to the multiplex PCR reads, yields one record per CDR3 protein. The sample has around 620,000 distinct CDR3 sequences, about a sixth seen once. Exclusion followed for patients with uncontrolled infection, other autoimmune disease, pregnancy or lactation. In making diagnoses, clinical symptoms, serum thyroxine and TRAb, thyroid ultrasound and orbital computed tomography were all used. The V gene's germline CDR1 is SNHLY and CDR2 FYNNEI. The CDR3 is made up of 13 amino acids. The trim removed 7 bases at V and 8 bases at J, leaving 3 bases unmatched.

Source material: blood. This sequence originates from a woman under 40 with Graves' hyperthyroidism. The V and J genes are TRBV2 and TRBJ1-6; 9 nucleotides match TRBD1. Here the CDR3 DNA reads TGTGCCAGCACCCGGGACAGGGATTCACCCCTCCACTTT. This translates into CASTRDRDSPLHF.